Listed below are T cell receptor beta chains from one sample, sequenced in a study of CD8 T cells in ankylosing spondylitis. TCRdb reprocessed the 5' RACE reads via MiXCR and lists one record per CDR3 protein. The sample records roughly 160,000 distinct CDR3 sequences, 11% being singletons. The specimen was blood, either unsorted or a sorted T cell fraction (not recorded which). These receptors were taken from a male donor with ankylosing spondylitis or in good health (not recorded which). Each CDR3 is given with its conserved first and last residue. Each record gives: V gene, J gene, CDR3 length, CDR3 protein.

V gene: TRBV10-3; J gene: TRBJ2-5; CDR3 length: 15; CDR3 protein: CAISESIREQETQYF
V gene: TRBV20-1; J gene: TRBJ1-6; CDR3 length: 17; CDR3 protein: CSARRSGPSSYNSPLHF
V gene: TRBV27; J gene: TRBJ1-5; CDR3 length: 14; CDR3 protein: CASSLTGAGQPQHF
V gene: TRBV4-3; J gene: TRBJ1-6; CDR3 length: 16; CDR3 protein: CASSRQGETGNSPLHF
V gene: TRBV5-1; J gene: TRBJ2-3; CDR3 length: 13; CDR3 protein: CASNAGNTDTQYF
V gene: TRBV5-1; J gene: TRBJ2-3; CDR3 length: 16; CDR3 protein: CASSQLWTGGTDTQYF
V gene: TRBV5-1; J gene: TRBJ2-1; CDR3 length: 17; CDR3 protein: CASSLAGQGSFYNEQFF
V gene: TRBV5-1; J gene: TRBJ1-4; CDR3 length: 14; CDR3 protein: CASSSGWANEKLFF
V gene: TRBV5-1; J gene: TRBJ2-7; CDR3 length: 14; CDR3 protein: CASSVGPGVYEQYF
V gene: TRBV20-1; J gene: TRBJ1-1; CDR3 length: 15; CDR3 protein: CSARDNRGADTEAFF
V gene: TRBV18; J gene: TRBJ1-1; CDR3 length: 14; CDR3 protein: CASSPEVLGVGAFF
V gene: TRBV20-1; J gene: TRBJ2-1; CDR3 length: 13; CDR3 protein: CSASLLFSEEQFF
V gene: TRBV5-1; J gene: TRBJ2-2; CDR3 length: 15; CDR3 protein: CASSPGGDGTGELFF
V gene: TRBV20-1; J gene: TRBJ2-5; CDR3 length: 14; CDR3 protein: CSADRDRGQETQYF
V gene: TRBV7-2; J gene: TRBJ2-3; CDR3 length: 16; CDR3 protein: CASSFNGGFNTDTQYF
V gene: TRBV11-2; J gene: TRBJ2-1; CDR3 length: 14; CDR3 protein: CASSLGRVYNEQFF
V gene: TRBV12-3/TRBV12-4; J gene: TRBJ2-7; CDR3 length: 14; CDR3 protein: CASSLKGSVYEQYF
V gene: TRBV10-3; J gene: TRBJ2-1; CDR3 length: 14; CDR3 protein: CAIGGRSSYNEQFF
V gene: TRBV7-6; J gene: TRBJ1-1; CDR3 length: 15; CDR3 protein: CASSLIVASDTEAFF
V gene: TRBV29-1; J gene: TRBJ1-1; CDR3 length: 17; CDR3 protein: CSVLGGRGPPSGTEAFF